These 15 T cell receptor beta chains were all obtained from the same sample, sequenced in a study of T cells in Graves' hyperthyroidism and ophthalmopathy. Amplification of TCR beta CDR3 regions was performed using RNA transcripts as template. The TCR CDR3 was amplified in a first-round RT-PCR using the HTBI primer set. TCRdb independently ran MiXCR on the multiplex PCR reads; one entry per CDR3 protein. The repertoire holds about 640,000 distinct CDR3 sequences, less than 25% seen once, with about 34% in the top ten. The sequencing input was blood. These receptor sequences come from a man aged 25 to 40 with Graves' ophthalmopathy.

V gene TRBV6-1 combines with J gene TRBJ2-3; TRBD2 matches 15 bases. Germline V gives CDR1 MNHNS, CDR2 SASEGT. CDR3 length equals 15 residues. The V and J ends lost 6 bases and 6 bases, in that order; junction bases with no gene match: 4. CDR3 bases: TGTGCCAGCAGGTCCGGGACTAGCGGGAGGGATACGCAGTATTTT. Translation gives CASRSGTSGRDTQYF.

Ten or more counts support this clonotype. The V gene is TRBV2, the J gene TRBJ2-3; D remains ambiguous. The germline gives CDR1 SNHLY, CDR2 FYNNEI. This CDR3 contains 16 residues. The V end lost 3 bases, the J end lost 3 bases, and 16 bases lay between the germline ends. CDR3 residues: CASSDGPLAPTDTQYF. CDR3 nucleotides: TGTGCCAGCAGTGATGGACCCCTGGCCCCTACAGATACGCAGTATTTT. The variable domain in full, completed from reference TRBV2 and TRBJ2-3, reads EPEVTQTPSHQVTQMGQEVILRCVPISNHLYFYWYRQILGQKVEFLVSFYNNEISEKSEIFDDQFSVERPDGSNFTLKIRSTKLEDSAMYFCASSDGPLAPTDTQYFGPGTRLTVL.

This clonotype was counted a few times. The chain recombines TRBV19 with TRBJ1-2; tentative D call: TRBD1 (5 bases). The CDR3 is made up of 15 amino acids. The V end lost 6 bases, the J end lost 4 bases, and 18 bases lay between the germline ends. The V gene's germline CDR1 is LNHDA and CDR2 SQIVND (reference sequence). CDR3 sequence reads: CASSSLPGTVYGYTF. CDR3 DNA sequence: TGTGCCAGTAGCTCCTTACCGGGGACGGTCTATGGCTACACCTTC.

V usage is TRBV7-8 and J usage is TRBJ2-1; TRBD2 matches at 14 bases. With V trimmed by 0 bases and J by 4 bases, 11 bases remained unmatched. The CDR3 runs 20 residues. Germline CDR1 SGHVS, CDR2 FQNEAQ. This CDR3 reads CASSLAGVGLAGVGYNEQFF. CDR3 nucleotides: TGTGCCAGCAGCTTAGCGGGGGTGGGACTAGCGGGAGTCGGGTACAATGAGCAGTTCTTC. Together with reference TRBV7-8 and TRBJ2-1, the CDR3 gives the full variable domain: GAGVSQSPRYKVAKRGQDVALRCDPISGHVSLFWYQQALGQGPEFLTYFQNEAQLDKSGLPSDRFFAERPEGSVSTLKIQRTQQEDSAVYLCASSLAGVGLAGVGYNEQFFGPGTRLTVL.

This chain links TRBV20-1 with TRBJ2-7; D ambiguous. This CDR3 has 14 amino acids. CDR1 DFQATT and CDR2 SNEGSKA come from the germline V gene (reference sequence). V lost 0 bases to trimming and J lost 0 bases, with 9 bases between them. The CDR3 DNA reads TGCAGTGCTAGAGATCTAAACGGCTCCTACGAGCAGTACTTC. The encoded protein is CSARDLNGSYEQYF.

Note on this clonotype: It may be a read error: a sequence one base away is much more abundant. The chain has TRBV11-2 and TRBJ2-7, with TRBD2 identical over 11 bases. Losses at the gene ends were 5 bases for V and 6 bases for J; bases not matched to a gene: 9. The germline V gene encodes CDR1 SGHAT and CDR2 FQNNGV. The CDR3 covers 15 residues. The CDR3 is CASSPTGTSGCEQYF. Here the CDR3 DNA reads TGTGCCAGCAGCCCGACGGGGACTAGCGGCTGCGAGCAGTACTTC.

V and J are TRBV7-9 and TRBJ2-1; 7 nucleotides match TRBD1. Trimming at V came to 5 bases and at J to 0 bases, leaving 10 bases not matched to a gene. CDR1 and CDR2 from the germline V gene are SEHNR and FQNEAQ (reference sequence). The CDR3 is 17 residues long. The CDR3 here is CASSASGTESSYNEQFF. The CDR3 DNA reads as TGTGCCAGCAGCGCCTCCGGGACAGAGAGCTCCTACAATGAGCAGTTCTTC.

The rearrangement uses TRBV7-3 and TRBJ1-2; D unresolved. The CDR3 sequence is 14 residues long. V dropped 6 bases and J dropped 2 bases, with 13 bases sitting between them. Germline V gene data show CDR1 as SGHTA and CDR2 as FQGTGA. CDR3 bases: TGTGCCAGCAGACGAGGACCGGGAAACTATGGCTACACCTTC. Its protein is CASRRGPGNYGYTF.

CDR3 in DNA: TGTGCCATCAGTGAGTCAAGCAGGCGGTCAGAGACCCAGTACTTC. Its protein product is CAISESSRRSETQYF. The gene calls are TRBV10-3 and TRBJ2-5; D not resolved. The CDR3 consists of 15 residues. In germline, CDR1 is ENHRY, CDR2 SYGVKD. V lost 0 bases and J 4 bases, leaving 12 bases between the germline ends.

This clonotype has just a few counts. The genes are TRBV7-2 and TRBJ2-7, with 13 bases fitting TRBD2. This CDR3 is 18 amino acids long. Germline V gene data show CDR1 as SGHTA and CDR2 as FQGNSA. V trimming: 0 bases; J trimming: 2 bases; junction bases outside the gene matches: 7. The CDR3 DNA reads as TGTGCCAGCAGCTTAGCCGGACTAGCGGGAGTGAGGCCCTACGAGCAGTACTTC. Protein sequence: CASSLAGLAGVRPYEQYF.

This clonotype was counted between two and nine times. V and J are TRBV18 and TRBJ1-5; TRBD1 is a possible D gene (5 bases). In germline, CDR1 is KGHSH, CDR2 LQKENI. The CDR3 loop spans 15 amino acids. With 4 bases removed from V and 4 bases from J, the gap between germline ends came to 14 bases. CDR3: CASSQMERGNQPQHF. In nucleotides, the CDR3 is TGTGCCAGCTCACAAATGGAGAGGGGAAATCAGCCCCAGCATTTT.

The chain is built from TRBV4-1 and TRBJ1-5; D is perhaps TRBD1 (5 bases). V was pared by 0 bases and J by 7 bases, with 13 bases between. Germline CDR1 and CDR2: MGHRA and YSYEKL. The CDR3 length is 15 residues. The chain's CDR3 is CASSQEGRVGQPQHF. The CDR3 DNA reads TGCGCCAGCAGCCAAGAAGGCAGGGTCGGCCAGCCCCAGCATTTT.

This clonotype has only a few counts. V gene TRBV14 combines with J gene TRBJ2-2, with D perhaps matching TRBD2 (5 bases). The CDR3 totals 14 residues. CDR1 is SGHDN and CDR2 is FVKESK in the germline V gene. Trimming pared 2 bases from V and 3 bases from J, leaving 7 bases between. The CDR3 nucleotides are TGTGCCAGCAGCCAATGGCGGGACACCGGGGAGCTGTTTTTT. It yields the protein CASSQWRDTGELFF.

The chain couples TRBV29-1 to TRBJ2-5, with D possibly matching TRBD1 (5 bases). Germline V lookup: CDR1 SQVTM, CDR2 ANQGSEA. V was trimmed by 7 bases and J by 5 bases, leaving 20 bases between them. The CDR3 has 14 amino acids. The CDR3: CSAGLDTSGETQYF. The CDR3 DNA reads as TGCAGCGCTGGTCTGGACACTTCCGGGGAGACCCAGTACTTC.

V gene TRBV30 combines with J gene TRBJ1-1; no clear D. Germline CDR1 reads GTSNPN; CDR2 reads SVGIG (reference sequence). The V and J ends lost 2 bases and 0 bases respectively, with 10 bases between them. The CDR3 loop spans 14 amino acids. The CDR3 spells CAWSLGPMNTEAFF. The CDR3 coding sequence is TGTGCCTGGAGTTTAGGGCCGATGAACACTGAAGCTTTCTTT.